This T cell receptor (beta chain) originates from a study of cytomegalovirus exposure and HLA in healthy donors (dated by TCRdb to about 2017). Concerning the study at large: In an earlier analysis of 587 of the donors, approximately 300 Gb of sequence data and 100 million or so unique TCR beta sequences from 180 million or so T cells were reported. About 280 gigabases of sequencing data and tens of millions of unique TCR sequences made up an early release that covered some 640 HLA-typed donors. Of the roughly 400 genotyped donors, 75% to 85% were placed in the genetic ancestry cluster associated with self-reported Caucasian donors. The aim of the study was to test whether cataloging public T cell receptors could identify signatures of past pathogen exposure. The T cell repertoires of about 700 subjects were profiled by immunosequencing and related to cytomegalovirus serostatus. In addition to the first cohort of approximately 650 subjects, a separate validation cohort of some 120 different subjects was used. To predict cytomegalovirus infection status, the study brought together high-throughput TCR immunosequencing, statistical association of individual TCRs with disease status, and machine learning. In a later analysis, previously published TCR beta repertoires from more than 500 donors were re-analyzed and high-resolution HLA genotyping was added so that TCR occurrence patterns could be studied. In the later analysis, no new phenotypic data were used to find candidate immune exposures; instead, reliance was placed on TCR beta sequences and their occurrence across donors. An earlier analysis of approximately 640 of the donors applied high-throughput TCR beta sequencing to assess whether each TCR beta V gene segment acted as functional or pseudogenic. Alongside the repertoire data, information on donor age, sex, ethnicity and CMV serostatus was compiled. A later genetic analysis used genome-wide SNP genotypes for 398 of the 666 donors, treating that subset as a discovery cohort. All discovery cohort repertoires had been generated using a single sequencing platform. Class I and class II HLA loci were covered by the typing at four-digit resolution. The number of donors typed differed by locus, with roughly 629-640 for A, B, C, DRB1 and DQB1, over 500 for DQA1, over 600 for DPA1, and 472 for DPB1. Several DR-DQ haplotypes were handled as single units for association and clustering because linkage in the cohort was strong. Across roughly 420 genotyped donors of the cohort, an average of 235,054 unique TCR beta nucleotide sequences per donor were sequenced, and approximately 17% of those sequences were non-productive. Broad study findings and their caveats: A total of fewer than 200 TCR beta chains were listed by the study as associated with cytomegalovirus. Some IMGT-functional V segments, including TRBV6-2 and TRBV6-3, could not be distinguished by the 87-base-pair reads and were therefore excluded. Most TCR sequences were observed very rarely across donors, whereas some public TCRs were present in many individuals. Specific HLA alleles were associated with around 18,000 TCR beta sequences at a false discovery rate of 0.05 in a later analysis. Linkage disequilibrium might explain the correlated functional status among segregating V segments, but an unknown experimental factor could not be excluded. Strong co-occurrence of HLA alleles, especially DR and DQ, made assigning TCR associations to individual alleles difficult. According to a later analysis, most CMV-associated TCR beta chains appeared to be HLA-restricted, and the HLA associations seemed to be driven largely by CMV exposure. A cluster of highly shared sequence variants was judged likely to represent a technical artifact of the sequencing pipeline. Presence/absence analyses assumed roughly uniform sequencing depth across donors, an assumption that may not hold. In an earlier analysis of roughly 500 of the donors, most TCR beta V segments appeared in productive rearrangements about 90% or about 30% of the time, broadly matching IMGT annotations. The earlier analysis of 587 of the donors excluded about 16 rarely observed V segments, including chromosome 9 orphons, because counts were too low. A further reported finding was that TCR beta sequences accurately predicted the HLA-A and HLA-B alleles for most subjects in the first cohort. Because HLA typing was missing for some donors at each locus, association tests included only the typed subset. A few of the identified cytomegalovirus-associated TCR beta chains were confirmed in vitro to be specific for cytomegalovirus antigens. V-gene and J-gene trimming of TCR beta chains was associated with a missense DCLRE1C variant in a later genetic analysis, and the association was replicated in an independent cohort. According to a later genetic analysis, donors in an Asian-associated ancestry cluster had fewer N-insertions in productive TCRs than the roughly 660-donor mean. The authors suggested that the approach could potentially be extended to other disease states and immunological phenotypes. The only immune exposure information available for the cohort was CMV serostatus. In this cohort, only TCR beta chains were sequenced, and detectable features were limited by the absence of alpha or paired-chain data. In a later analysis, several top co-occurrence clusters were reported to appear linked to parvovirus B19, influenza, CMV and Epstein-Barr virus. In a later analysis, HLA-associated TCR beta chains showed more clonal expansion and lower generation probabilities than non-associated chains that were equally common. In a later analysis, TCR association rates were found to vary across HLA loci, with the most associated TCRs seen for DRB1 alleles and the fewest for HLA-C alleles. The classifier was reported to diagnose cytomegalovirus status with high specificity and sensitivity in both the original and validation cohorts.

From the cysteine through the phenylalanine, the CDR3 covers 15 amino acids. Left in the record is the CDR3 DNA by itself, 45 bases read in frame from the first base. The germline V gene supplies CDR1 SNHLY and CDR2 FYNNEI. As concerns this clone: Its antigen is not yet known. The junction and the germline gene differ at one end; a read error may be behind it.

In total, approximately 690 healthy bone marrow donors made up the cohort. At the time of sampling, every cohort member was nominally healthy, though immune exposures that went unrecorded were likely present. The donor tested CMV seronegative and was one of the 352 seronegative cohort members. Every donor gave a peripheral blood sample, and the peripheral blood mononuclear cells from that sample were used for TCR beta sequencing. Genomic DNA extraction from the blood cell samples was performed with the Qiagen DNeasy Blood Extraction Kit. Preparation of the library involved the immunoSEQ multiplex PCR assay. For the multiplex PCR, a mixture combining 60 forward primers for TCR Vbeta segments and 13 reverse primers for TCR Jbeta segments was used. The CDR3 region of rearranged TCR beta genes was amplified from genomic DNA with a multiplex PCR assay. The Illumina HiSeq System was used to sequence the amplified TCR beta libraries as 87-base-pair reads. As for the authors' bioinformatics: In a later analysis, 77 million or so unique TCR beta chains were counted across the 690 or so repertoires, and roughly 10 million of these chains were shared by at least two donors. To remove PCR and sequencing errors, raw reads were error-corrected and collapsed into unique sequences using a nearest-neighbor algorithm that merged closely related sequences. Alignment of CDR3 sequences to IMGT reference sequences was used to assign V, D and J gene segments. For a sequence to be retained, at least a six-nucleotide match to both a V gene segment and a J gene segment was required. Rearrangements were classified as productive when the CDR3 lacked stop codons and remained in frame with V and J, and all other rearrangements were classified as non-productive. Following IMGT convention, CDR3 was defined as the stretch from the second conserved V-encoded cysteine to the conserved J-encoded phenylalanine. Sequences without an unambiguous match to a single V gene segment were excluded from the earlier analysis of 587 of the donors. An earlier analysis of several hundred of the donors called V segments functional above 56.7% productive rearrangements and segregating when the between-donor standard deviation exceeded 5%. A statistical classification framework was developed to diagnose cytomegalovirus status using the catalog of TCR beta chain sequences. V and J gene assignment, in a later analysis, came from comparing TCR nucleotide sequences with IMGT/GENE-DB human TR gene sequences. Using the TCRdist pipeline, a later analysis assigned CDR3 sequences along with most-parsimonious VDJ recombination scenarios. In a later analysis, each TCR beta chain was defined by its CDR3 amino acid sequence together with its V-gene family, and reads lacking a unique V-gene family were excluded. As a way to deal with suspected cross-contamination and a sequencing artifact, a later analysis dropped approximately 570 nucleotide sequences that were highly shared and had low generation probability. In a later analysis, a clonal expansion index for each public chain was calculated from normalized within-repertoire ranks of inferred template counts. A later analysis computed generation probabilities with a VDJ recombination model fitted to out-of-frame rearrangements, and checked the results against IGoR. A later analysis scored TCR-TCR, TCR-HLA and TCR-CMV co-occurrence with hypergeometric tests, applying a repertoire-size bias correction to TCR pairs. To estimate false discovery rates, a later analysis permuted the HLA or CMV assignments 20 times. In a later analysis, co-occurring TCRs were grouped with DBSCAN, and TCRdist sequence similarity was added when clustering was performed within HLA-allele-positive subsets. Co-occurrence clustering excluded repertoires with fewer than 30,000 or more than 120,000 public chains, plus five with anomalous nucleotide sharing. In its TCRdb copy, this immuneACCESS table keeps in-frame sequences only and misses some clones. Where compared with another copy, unresolved V genes explain less than half of these, and the others have no known cause. The V and J calls and clone size come from that table; D and trimming were worked out from the DNA. Counted in this sample were approximately 150,000 clones; 82% of them appeared once. Over 2.5% of the sample is held by the ten biggest clonotypes.

The clonotype originates from a male donor in good health and CMV-seronegative. The chain was built from TRBV2 and TRBJ2-2; TRBD1 might be the D gene, on 6 matching bases. The sequenced material came from PBMCs. The DNA sequence is as follows: TGTGCCAGCAGCGAAGGGACAACGAACACCGGGGAGCTGTTTTTT. Translated, it gives CASSEGTTNTGELFF.